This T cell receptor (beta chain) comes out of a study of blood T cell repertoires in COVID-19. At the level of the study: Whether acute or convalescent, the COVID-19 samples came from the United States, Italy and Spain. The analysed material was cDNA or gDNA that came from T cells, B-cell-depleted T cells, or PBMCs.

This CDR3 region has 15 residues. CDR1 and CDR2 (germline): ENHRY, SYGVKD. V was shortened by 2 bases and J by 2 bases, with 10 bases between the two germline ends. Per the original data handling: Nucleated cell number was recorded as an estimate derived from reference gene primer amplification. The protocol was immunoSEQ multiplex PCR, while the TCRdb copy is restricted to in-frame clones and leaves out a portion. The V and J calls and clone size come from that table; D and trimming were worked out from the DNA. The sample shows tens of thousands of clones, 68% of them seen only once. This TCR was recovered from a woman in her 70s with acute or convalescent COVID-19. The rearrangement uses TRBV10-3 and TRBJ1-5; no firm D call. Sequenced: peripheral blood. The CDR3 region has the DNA TGTGCCATCAGTGAGGGGCAGCAGGGCAATCAGCCCCAGCATTTT. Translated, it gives CAISEGQQGNQPQHF.